The entry below gives a single T cell receptor beta chain sequence along with its context. This entry is derived from a study of blood T cell repertoires in COVID-19. Study summary: The samples span acute and convalescent COVID-19 from the United States, Italy and Spain. T cells, B-cell-depleted T cells, or PBMCs supplied cDNA or gDNA.

Authors' data handling: Reference gene primers were amplified, and this amplification served to estimate nucleated cell counts. The data were produced by immunoSEQ multiplex PCR, yet TCRdb's version contains in-frame clones alone and is incomplete. V and J calls and clone size are copied from that table; D and trimming were computed from the DNA. The table shows roughly 76,000 clones, with roughly 85% occurring only once. The CDR3 runs to 14 residues. With 4 bases clipped from V and 4 bases from J, the junction kept 4 bases outside the gene matches. Per germline, CDR1 SGDLS and CDR2 YYNGEE. The sample taken for sequencing was peripheral blood. The gene calls are TRBV9 and TRBJ1-1; 10 nucleotides agree with TRBD1. This clonotype was sampled from a young man with acute or convalescent COVID-19. CDR3: CASSPRDRGTEAFF. The CDR3, as DNA: TGTGCCAGCAGCCCCCGGGACAGGGGCACTGAAGCTTTCTTT. Together with reference TRBV9 and TRBJ1-1, the CDR3 gives the full variable domain: DSGVTQTPKHLITATGQRVTLRCSPRSGDLSVYWYQQSLDQGLQFLIQYYNGEERAKGNILERFSAQQFPDLHSELNLSSLELGDSALYFCASSPRDRGTEAFFGQGTRLTVV.